This T cell receptor beta chain was found in a study of cytomegalovirus exposure and HLA in healthy donors. Regarding donors, all were healthy bone marrow donors. Whole-study findings and limits: A classifier reportedly called cytomegalovirus status with high sensitivity and specificity.

60 Vbeta and 13 Jbeta primers were used in PCR. Profiled with immunoSEQ multiplex PCR; TCRdb holds only in-frame clones, not every one. The data contain tens of thousands of clones, roughly 80% of them seen just once; the ten biggest clones take up approximately 2.1%. To note about this clone: What it recognizes is unknown.

V dropped 10 bases and J dropped 7; count of bases not matched to a gene: 9. Germline V gene lookup returns CDR1 MDHEN and CDR2 SYDVKM. There are 13 residues in the CDR3. The sequence derives from a man aged 35-49 years in good health and CMV-seronegative. The specimen was PBMCs. This sequence joins TRBV28 and TRBJ2-7, with 11 bases matching TRBD2. For the CDR3, the DNA is TGTGCCACCATTAGCGGGAGGGCGTTAGAGCAGTACTTC. This encodes CATISGRALEQYF.